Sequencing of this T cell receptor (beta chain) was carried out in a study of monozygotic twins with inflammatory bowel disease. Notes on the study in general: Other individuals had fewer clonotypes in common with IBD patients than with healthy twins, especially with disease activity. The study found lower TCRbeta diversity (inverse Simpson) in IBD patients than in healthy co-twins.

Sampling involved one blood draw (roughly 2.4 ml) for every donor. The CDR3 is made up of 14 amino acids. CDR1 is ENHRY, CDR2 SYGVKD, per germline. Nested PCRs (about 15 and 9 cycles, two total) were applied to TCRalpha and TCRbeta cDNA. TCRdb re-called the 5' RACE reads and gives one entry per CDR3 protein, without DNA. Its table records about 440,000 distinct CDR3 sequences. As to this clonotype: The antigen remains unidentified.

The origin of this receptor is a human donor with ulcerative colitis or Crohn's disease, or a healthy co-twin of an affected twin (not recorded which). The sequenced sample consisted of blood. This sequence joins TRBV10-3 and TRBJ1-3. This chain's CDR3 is CAISDRDSGNTIYF.